Shown below are 18 T cell receptor beta chains from a single sample sequenced in a study of blood T cell repertoires in COVID-19. Here immunoSEQ multiplex PCR was the method, and the copy in TCRdb shows in-frame clones only, minus some. The table lists a few hundred thousand clones, more than 70% of them singletons. Sample: peripheral blood. The receptors shown here come from a man aged 18-30 years who had recovered from COVID-19.

V gene TRBV9 combines with J gene TRBJ2-5; 8 bases align to TRBD1. The germline V gene encodes CDR1 SGDLS and CDR2 YYNGEE. The CDR3 runs to 14 residues. Trimming took 4 bases from V and 2 from J; bases not matched to a gene: 4. The DNA of the CDR3 is TGTGCCAGCAGCCCACACAGGGGGCAAGAGACCCAGTACTTC. It encodes CASSPHRGQETQYF.

The chain recombines TRBV30 with TRBJ2-1; 12 bases are shared with TRBD2. CDR1 is GTSNPN, CDR2 SVGIG, per germline (reference sequence). The CDR3 runs to 19 residues. V dropped 2 bases and J dropped 1; count of bases not matched to a gene: 12. The CDR3 region has the DNA TGTGCCTGGAGTTCCCCTAGCGGGAGGGCTCCCAATTCCTACAATGAGCAGTTCTTC. Its translation: CAWSSPSGRAPNSYNEQFF.

The CDR3 reads CASSSRRGYNTEAFF. The CDR3 DNA follows: TGTGCCAGCAGTTCACGCAGGGGCTATAACACTGAAGCTTTCTTT. This chain links TRBV6-5 with TRBJ1-1; TRBD1 is a possible D gene (6 bases). The CDR3 has 15 residues. Trimming took 4 bases from V and 2 from J, leaving 14 bases between them. CDR1 and CDR2 from the germline V gene are MNHEY and SVGAGI.

V is TRBV18 and J is TRBJ1-1; D remains ambiguous. The V and J ends lost 3 bases and 0 bases respectively, with 5 bases between them. The CDR3 contains 13 residues. CDR1 and CDR2 from the germline V gene are KGHSH and LQKENI. The CDR3 loop reads CASSPVLNTEAFF. Here the CDR3 DNA reads TGTGCCAGCTCACCCGTGTTGAACACTGAAGCTTTCTTT.

The chain employs TRBV2 and TRBJ2-4; 7 bases map to TRBD1. Germline CDR1 reads SNHLY; CDR2 reads FYNNEI. The CDR3 has 16 amino acids. Germline trimming cut 3 bases from V and 0 bases from J; bases unmatched to any gene: 5. CDR3 sequence (DNA): TGTGCCAGCAGTGATGGGACAGTACTAGCCAAAAACATTCAGTACTTC. Translating it yields CASSDGTVLAKNIQYF.

In DNA form, the CDR3 reads TGTGCCACCAGCAGAAGTGCCATATGGCTAGCGGGAGACAATGAGCAGTTCTTC. It codes for CATSRSAIWLAGDNEQFF. The V call is TRBV15, the J call TRBJ2-1; the match to TRBD2 covers 10 bases. V trimming: 2 bases; J trimming: 5 bases; junction bases outside the gene matches: 12. CDR3 length: 18 residues. CDR1 and CDR2 from the germline V gene are LNHNV and YYDKDF (reference sequence). The full variable domain, in which reference TRBV15 and TRBJ2-1 provide the parts outside the CDR3, is DAMVIQNPRYQVTQFGKPVTLSCSQTLNHNVMYWYQQKSSQAPKLLFHYYDKDFNNEADTPDNFQSRRPNTSFCFLDIRSPGLGDTAMYLCATSRSAIWLAGDNEQFFGPGTRLTVL.

J is TRBJ2-2 and V is TRBV4-1; 8 bases fit TRBD2. From germline, CDR1 is MGHRA and CDR2 YSYEKL. Trimming removed 4 bases from V and 7 bases from J; junction bases left unmatched: 8. CDR3 length: 15 amino acids. The CDR3 bases are TGCGCCAGCAGCCGACTAGCGCAAAGAGGCGGGGAGCTGTTTTTT. Protein sequence: CASSRLAQRGGELFF.

The chain links TRBV9 to TRBJ2-2; TRBD2 might be the D (6 bases). V lost 1 base and J 2 bases, leaving 6 bases between the germline ends. Germline V lookup: CDR1 SGDLS, CDR2 YYNGEE. CDR3 size: 14 residues. Here the CDR3 DNA reads TGTGCCAGCAGCGTAACTAGCAACACCGGGGAGCTGTTTTTT. This translates into CASSVTSNTGELFF. Variable domain in full (rest from reference TRBV9 and TRBJ2-2): DSGVTQTPKHLITATGQRVTLRCSPRSGDLSVYWYQQSLDQGLQFLIQYYNGEERAKGNILERFSAQQFPDLHSELNLSSLELGDSALYFCASSVTSNTGELFFGEGSRLTVL.

V usage is TRBV6-2 or TRBV6-3 and J usage is TRBJ2-7, with 9 nucleotides matching TRBD2. This CDR3 is built from 18 residues. The V gene end was trimmed by 2 bases and the J gene end by 1 base; junction bases not matched to a gene: 12. CDR1 and CDR2 (germline): MNHEY, SVGEGT. In DNA, the CDR3 is TGTGCCAGCAGTTACCTCCTTGGAGGGGCGGGAGGGTCCTACGAGCAGTACTTC. It codes for CASSYLLGGAGGSYEQYF.

V gene TRBV9 combines with J gene TRBJ2-1; D is perhaps TRBD1 (5 bases). The length of the CDR3 is 15 residues. The germline V and J ends were trimmed by 0 bases and 0 bases, with 7 bases remaining between them. CDR1 SGDLS and CDR2 YYNGEE come from the germline V gene. The DNA for the CDR3 is TGTGCCAGCAGCGTAGGGGGCCTCTCCTACAATGAGCAGTTCTTC. Amino acids: CASSVGGLSYNEQFF. Full variable domain (rest looked up from reference TRBV9 and TRBJ2-1): DSGVTQTPKHLITATGQRVTLRCSPRSGDLSVYWYQQSLDQGLQFLIQYYNGEERAKGNILERFSAQQFPDLHSELNLSSLELGDSALYFCASSVGGLSYNEQFFGPGTRLTVL.

V usage is TRBV7-6 and J usage is TRBJ2-1; 9 positions agree with TRBD1. The CDR3 contains 16 residues. The ends lost 5 bases at V and 8 bases at J; junction bases unmatched: 13. From germline, CDR1 is SGHVS and CDR2 FNYEAQ. CDR3 loop: CASSGHRGRVEDEQFF. The DNA of the CDR3 is TGTGCCAGCAGCGGCCACAGGGGGCGCGTTGAGGATGAGCAGTTCTTC.

The gene calls are TRBV6-1 and TRBJ1-1; D may be TRBD1 (5 bases). The CDR3 has 12 residues. The V gene's germline CDR1 is MNHNS and CDR2 SASEGT. Trimming cost V 2 bases and J 8 bases, with 9 bases left between them. The CDR3 here is CASSERGFEAFF. CDR3 coding DNA: TGTGCCAGCAGTGAAAGGGGTTTCGAAGCTTTCTTT.

This clone was seen once. The chain joins TRBV7-9 to TRBJ2-7; 8 nucleotides agree with TRBD1. V lost 2 bases to trimming and J lost 2 bases; unmatched junction nucleotides: 5. The CDR3 runs 15 residues. Germline lookup yields CDR1 SEHNR and CDR2 FQNEAQ (reference sequence). The CDR3 loop is CASSLRGTGPYEQYF. The CDR3 DNA sequence: TGTGCCAGCAGCTTAAGGGGGACAGGCCCCTACGAGCAGTACTTC.

The V and J genes are TRBV10-3 and TRBJ2-3, with 7 bases lining up with TRBD1. Trimming took 11 bases from V and 4 from J; bases not matched to a gene: 9. This CDR3 contains 13 residues. Germline CDR1 and CDR2: ENHRY and SYGVKD. The CDR3 is CAVTGDGADTQYF. The CDR3 nucleotides read TGTGCCGTCACAGGGGATGGGGCAGATACGCAGTATTTT.

The J gene is TRBJ2-1, the V gene TRBV27; the match to TRBD2 covers 7 bases. Germline V lookup: CDR1 MNHEY, CDR2 SMNVEV (reference sequence). This CDR3 has 12 residues. Losses at the gene ends were 6 bases for V and 12 bases for J; bases not matched to a gene: 8. In nucleotides, the CDR3 is TGTGCCAGCAGGGACCGAGGGGAGGGGCAGTTCTTC. Protein sequence: CASRDRGEGQFF.

V is TRBV5-1 and J is TRBJ1-3; tentatively, D is TRBD1 (6 bases). Looked up from germline, CDR1 is SGHRS and CDR2 is YFSETQ. V was cut by 4 bases and J by 0 bases, with 11 bases left in between. The CDR3 loop spans 15 amino acids. As DNA, the CDR3 is TGCGCCAGCAGCGGGGGGGACAACTCTGGAAACACCATATATTTT. As protein: CASSGGDNSGNTIYF. Supplemented by reference TRBV5-1 and TRBJ1-3, the full variable domain reads KAGVTQTPRYLIKTRGQQVTLSCSPISGHRSVSWYQQTPGQGLQFLFEYFSETQRNKGNFPGRFSGRQFSNSRSEMNVSTLELGDSALYLCASSGGDNSGNTIYFGEGSWLTVV.

The chain has TRBV19 and TRBJ2-7; 7 nucleotides align to TRBD1. V was pared by 0 bases and J by 3 bases, with 8 bases of the junction left unmatched. The CDR3 extends over 16 amino acids. The germline V gene has CDR1 LNHDA and CDR2 SQIVND (reference sequence). The CDR3 DNA reads as TGTGCCAGTAGTATAGAATGGGGGACAGTCTTCTACGAGCAGTACTTC. Translated: CASSIEWGTVFYEQYF.

The chain employs TRBV9 and TRBJ2-7, with 9 bases that match TRBD1. The germline V gene has CDR1 SGDLS and CDR2 YYNGEE. The length of the CDR3 is 15 residues. V trimming: 3 bases; J trimming: 7 bases; junction bases outside the gene matches: 11. The CDR3: CASSASGTGFDEQYF. In DNA, the CDR3 is TGTGCCAGCAGCGCCTCCGGGACAGGGTTTGATGAGCAGTACTTC.